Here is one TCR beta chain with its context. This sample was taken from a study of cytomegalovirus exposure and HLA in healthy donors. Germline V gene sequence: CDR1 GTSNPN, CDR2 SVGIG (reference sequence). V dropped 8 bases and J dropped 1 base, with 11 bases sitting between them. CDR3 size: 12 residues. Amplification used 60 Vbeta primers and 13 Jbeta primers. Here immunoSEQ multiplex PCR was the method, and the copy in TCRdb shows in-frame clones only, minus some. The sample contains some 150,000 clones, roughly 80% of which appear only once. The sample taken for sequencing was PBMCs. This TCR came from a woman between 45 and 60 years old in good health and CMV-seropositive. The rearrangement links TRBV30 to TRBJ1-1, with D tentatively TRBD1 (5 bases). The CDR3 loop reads CAVRQTNTEAFF. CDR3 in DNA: TGTGCCGTAAGACAGACGAACACTGAAGCTTTCTTT. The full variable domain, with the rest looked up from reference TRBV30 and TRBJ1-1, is SQTIHQWPATLVQPVGSPLSLECTVEGTSNPNLYWYRQAAGRGLQLLFYSVGIGQISSEVPQNLSASRPQDRQFILSSKKLLLSDSGFYLCAVRQTNTEAFFGQGTRLTVV.